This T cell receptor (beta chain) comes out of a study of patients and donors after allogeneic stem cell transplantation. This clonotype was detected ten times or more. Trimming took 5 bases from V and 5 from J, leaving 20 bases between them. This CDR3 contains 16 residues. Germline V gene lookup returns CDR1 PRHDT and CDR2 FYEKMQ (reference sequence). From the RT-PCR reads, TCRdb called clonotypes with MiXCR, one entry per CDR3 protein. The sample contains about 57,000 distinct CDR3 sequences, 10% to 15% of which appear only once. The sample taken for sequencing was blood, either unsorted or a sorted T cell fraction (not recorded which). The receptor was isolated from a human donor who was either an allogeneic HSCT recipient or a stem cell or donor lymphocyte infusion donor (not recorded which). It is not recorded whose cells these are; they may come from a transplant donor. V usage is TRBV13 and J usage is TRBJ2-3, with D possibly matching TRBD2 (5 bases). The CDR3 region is CASSPGSTEWVDTQYF. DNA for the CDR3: TGTGCCAGCAGCCCGGGATCCACCGAGTGGGTAGATACGCAGTATTTT.